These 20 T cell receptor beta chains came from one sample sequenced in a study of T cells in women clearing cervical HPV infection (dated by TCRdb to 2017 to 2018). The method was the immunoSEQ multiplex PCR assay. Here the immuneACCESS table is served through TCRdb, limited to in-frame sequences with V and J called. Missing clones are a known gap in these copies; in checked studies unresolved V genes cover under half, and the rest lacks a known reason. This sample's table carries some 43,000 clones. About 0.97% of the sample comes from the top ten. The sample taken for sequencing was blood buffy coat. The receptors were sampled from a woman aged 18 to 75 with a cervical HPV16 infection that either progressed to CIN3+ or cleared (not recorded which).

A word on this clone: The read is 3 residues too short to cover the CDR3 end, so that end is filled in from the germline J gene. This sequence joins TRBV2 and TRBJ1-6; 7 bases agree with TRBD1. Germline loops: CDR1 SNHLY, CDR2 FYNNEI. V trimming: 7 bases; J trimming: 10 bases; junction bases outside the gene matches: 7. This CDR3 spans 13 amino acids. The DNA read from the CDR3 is TGTGCCAGCACCACAGGGGAGGAATCACCC. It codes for CASTTGEESP. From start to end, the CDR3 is CASTTGEESPLHF.

CDR3 DNA (partial): TGCAGTGCTAGTCAGGGCGCGCACGAG. It codes for CSASQGAHE. The whole CDR3 is CSASQGAHEQYF. The chain carries TRBV20-1 and TRBJ2-7, with D maybe TRBD1 (5 bases). The observed sequence ends 3 residues before the CDR3 terminus, with the missing tail filled in from the germline J gene. Per the germline V gene, CDR1 is DFQATT and CDR2 is SNEGSKA (reference sequence). With 3 bases removed from V and 5 bases from J, the gap between germline ends came to 11 bases. CDR3 length: 12 residues.

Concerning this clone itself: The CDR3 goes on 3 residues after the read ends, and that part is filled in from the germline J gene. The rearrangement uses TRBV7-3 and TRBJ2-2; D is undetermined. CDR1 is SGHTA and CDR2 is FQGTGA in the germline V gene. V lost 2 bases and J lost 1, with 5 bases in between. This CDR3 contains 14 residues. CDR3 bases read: TGTGCCAGCAGCTTAGGCGGGAACACCGGGGAG. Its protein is CASSLGGNTGE. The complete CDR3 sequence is CASSLGGNTGELFF.

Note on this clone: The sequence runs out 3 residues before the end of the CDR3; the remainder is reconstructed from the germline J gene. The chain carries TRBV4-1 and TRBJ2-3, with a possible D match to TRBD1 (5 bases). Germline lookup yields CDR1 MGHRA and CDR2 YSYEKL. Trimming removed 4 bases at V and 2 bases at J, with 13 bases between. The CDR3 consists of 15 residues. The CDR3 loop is CASSRTRTTTDTQYF. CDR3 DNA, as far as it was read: TGCGCCAGCAGCCGTACCCGGACAACCACAGATACG.

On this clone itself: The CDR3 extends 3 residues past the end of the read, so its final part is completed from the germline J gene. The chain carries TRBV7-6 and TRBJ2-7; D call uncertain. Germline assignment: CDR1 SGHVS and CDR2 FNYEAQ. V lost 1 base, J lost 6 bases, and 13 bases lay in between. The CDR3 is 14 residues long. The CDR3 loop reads CASSLEGSQSEQYF. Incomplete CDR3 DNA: TGTGCCAGCAGCTTAGAAGGTTCACAGTCCGAG.

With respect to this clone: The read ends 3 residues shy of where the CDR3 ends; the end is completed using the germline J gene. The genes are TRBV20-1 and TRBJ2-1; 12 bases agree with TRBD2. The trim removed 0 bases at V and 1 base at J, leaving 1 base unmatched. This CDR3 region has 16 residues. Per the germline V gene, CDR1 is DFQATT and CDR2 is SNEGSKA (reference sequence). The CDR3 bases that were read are TGCAGTGCTAGAGATCTAGCGGGGGGGTCCTACAATGAG. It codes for CSARDLAGGSYNE. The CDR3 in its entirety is CSARDLAGGSYNEQFF.

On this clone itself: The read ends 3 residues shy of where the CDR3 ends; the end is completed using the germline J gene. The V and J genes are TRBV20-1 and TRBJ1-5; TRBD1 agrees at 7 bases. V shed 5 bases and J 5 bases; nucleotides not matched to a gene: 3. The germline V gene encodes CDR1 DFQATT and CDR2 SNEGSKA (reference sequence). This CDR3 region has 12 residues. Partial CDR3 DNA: TGCAGTGCTGACAGGGTTGATCAGCCC. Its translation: CSADRVDQP. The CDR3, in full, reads CSADRVDQPQHF.

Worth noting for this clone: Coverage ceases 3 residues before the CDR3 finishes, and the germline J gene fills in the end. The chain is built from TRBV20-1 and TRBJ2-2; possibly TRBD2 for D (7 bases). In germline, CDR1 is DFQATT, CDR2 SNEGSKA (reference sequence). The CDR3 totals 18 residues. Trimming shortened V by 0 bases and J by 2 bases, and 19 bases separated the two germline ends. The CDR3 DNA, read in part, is TGCAGTGCTAGAGATATCGGGGGGCGGCAGGGAAACACCGGGGAG. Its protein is CSARDIGGRQGNTGE. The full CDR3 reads CSARDIGGRQGNTGELFF.

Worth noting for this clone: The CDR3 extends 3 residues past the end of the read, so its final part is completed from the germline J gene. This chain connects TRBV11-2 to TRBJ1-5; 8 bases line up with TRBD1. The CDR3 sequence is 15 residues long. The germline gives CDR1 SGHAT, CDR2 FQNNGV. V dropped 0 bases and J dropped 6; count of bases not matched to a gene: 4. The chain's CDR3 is CASSLEGQGGQPQHF. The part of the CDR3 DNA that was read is TGTGCCAGCAGCTTAGAAGGACAGGGTGGTCAGCCC.

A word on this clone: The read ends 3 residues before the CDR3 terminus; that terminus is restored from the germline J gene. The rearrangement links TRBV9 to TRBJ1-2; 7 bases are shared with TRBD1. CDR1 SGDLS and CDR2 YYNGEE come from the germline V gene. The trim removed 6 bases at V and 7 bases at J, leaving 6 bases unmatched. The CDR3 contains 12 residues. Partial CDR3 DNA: TGTGCCAGCACGGCGACAGGGACTGGC. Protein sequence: CASTATGTG. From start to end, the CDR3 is CASTATGTGYTF.

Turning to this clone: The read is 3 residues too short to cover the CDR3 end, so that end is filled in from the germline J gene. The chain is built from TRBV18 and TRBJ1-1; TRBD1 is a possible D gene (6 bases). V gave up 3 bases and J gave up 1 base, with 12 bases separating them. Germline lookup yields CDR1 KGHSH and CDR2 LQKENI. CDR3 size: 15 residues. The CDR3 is CASSPSDRPNTEAFF. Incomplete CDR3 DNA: TGTGCCAGCTCACCCAGCGACAGGCCGAACACTGAA.

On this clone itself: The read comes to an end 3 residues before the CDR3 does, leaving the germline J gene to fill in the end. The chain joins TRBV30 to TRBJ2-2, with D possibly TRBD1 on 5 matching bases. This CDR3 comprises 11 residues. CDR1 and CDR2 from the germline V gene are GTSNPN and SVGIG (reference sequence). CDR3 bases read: TGTGCCTGGAGTAGGAGCCAGGGG. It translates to CAWSRSQG. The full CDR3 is CAWSRSQGLFF.

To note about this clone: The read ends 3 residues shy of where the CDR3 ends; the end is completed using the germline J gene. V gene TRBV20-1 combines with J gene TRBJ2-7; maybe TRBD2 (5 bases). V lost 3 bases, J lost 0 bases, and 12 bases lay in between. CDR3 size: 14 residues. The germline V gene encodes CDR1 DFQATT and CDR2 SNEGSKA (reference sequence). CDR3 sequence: CSASVPSSSYEQYF. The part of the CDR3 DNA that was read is TGCAGTGCTAGTGTCCCTAGCTCCTCCTACGAG.

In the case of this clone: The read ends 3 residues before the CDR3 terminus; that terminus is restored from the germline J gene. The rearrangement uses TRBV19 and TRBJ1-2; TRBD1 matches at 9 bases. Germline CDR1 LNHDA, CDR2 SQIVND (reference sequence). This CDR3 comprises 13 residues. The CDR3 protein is CASTDRGTDTYTF. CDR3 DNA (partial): TGTGCCAGTACGGACAGGGGCACAGATACC.

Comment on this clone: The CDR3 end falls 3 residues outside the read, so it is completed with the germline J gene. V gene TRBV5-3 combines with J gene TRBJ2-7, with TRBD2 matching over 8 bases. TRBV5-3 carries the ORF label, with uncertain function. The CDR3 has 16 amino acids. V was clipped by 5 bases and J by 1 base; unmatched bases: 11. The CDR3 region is CARRPPAGTRSYEQYF. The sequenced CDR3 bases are TGTGCCAGAAGGCCCCCCGCCGGGACTAGATCCTACGAG.

The part of the CDR3 DNA that was read is TGCGCCAGCAGCCGGACAGGGCGGGGAGAGACC. This sequence encodes CASSRTGRGET. The whole CDR3 protein reads CASSRTGRGETQYF. The chain uses TRBV5-1 and TRBJ2-5, with 8 nucleotides matching TRBD1. The observed sequence ends 3 residues before the CDR3 terminus, with the missing tail filled in from the germline J gene. Germline V gene sequence: CDR1 SGHRS, CDR2 YFSETQ. The CDR3 consists of 14 residues. With 4 bases clipped from V and 4 bases from J, the junction kept 6 bases outside the gene matches.

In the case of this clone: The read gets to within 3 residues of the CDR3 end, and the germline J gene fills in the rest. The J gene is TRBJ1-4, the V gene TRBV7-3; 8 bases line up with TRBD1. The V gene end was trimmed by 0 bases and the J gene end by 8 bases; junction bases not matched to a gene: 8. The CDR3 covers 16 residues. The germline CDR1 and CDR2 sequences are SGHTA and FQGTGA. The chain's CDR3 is CASSLTGRGRGEKLFF. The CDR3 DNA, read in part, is TGTGCCAGCAGCTTAACAGGCAGGGGGCGGGGGGAAAAA.

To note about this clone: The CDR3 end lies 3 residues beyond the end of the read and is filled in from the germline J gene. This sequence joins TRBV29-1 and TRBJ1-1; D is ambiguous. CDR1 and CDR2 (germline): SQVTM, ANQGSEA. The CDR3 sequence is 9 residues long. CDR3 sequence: CSVPKKAFF. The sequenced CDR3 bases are TGCAGCGTTCCTAAAAAA.

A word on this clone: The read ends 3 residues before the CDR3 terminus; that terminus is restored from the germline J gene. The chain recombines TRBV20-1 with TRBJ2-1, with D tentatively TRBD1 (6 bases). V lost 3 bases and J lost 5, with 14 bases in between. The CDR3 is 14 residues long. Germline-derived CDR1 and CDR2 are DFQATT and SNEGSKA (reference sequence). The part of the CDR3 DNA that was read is TGCAGTGCTAGCGGCTGGGGGCGGCACAATGAG. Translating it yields CSASGWGRHNE. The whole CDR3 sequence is CSASGWGRHNEQFF.

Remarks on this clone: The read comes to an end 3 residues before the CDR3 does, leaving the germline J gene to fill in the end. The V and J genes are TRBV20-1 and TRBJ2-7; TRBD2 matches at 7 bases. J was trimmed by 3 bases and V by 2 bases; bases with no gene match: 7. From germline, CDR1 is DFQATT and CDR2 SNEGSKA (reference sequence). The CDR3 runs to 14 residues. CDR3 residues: CSARRYSGGYEQYF. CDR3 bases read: TGCAGTGCTAGAAGGTATTCGGGGGGCTACGAG.